The entry that follows covers one T cell receptor (beta chain) sequence. V lost 2 bases, J lost 8 bases, and 9 bases stayed unmatched. CDR3 length: 16 amino acids. Germline assignment: CDR1 LNHDA and CDR2 SQIVND (reference sequence). These data come from a study of blood T cell repertoires in COVID-19. Sequenced by immunoSEQ multiplex PCR; TCRdb stores in-frame clones only, minus some. The repertoire holds roughly 74,000 clones, with approximately 84% as singletons. This sequence was found in a man aged 70 or older with acute or convalescent COVID-19. Sequencing was performed on peripheral blood. The chain carries TRBV19 and TRBJ1-6; 7 positions agree with TRBD1. The CDR3 loop is CASSIYTTGVDSPLHF. CDR3 coding DNA: TGTGCCAGTAGTATATACACAACAGGGGTGGATTCACCCCTCCACTTT. Complete variable domain (other parts from reference TRBV19 and TRBJ1-6): DGGITQSPKYLFRKEGQNVTLSCEQNLNHDAMYWYRQDPGQGLRLIYYSQIVNDFQKGDIAEGYSVSREKKESFPLTVTSAQKNPTAFYLCASSIYTTGVDSPLHFGNGTRLTVT.